These T cell receptor beta chains were read from a single sample in a study of cytomegalovirus exposure and HLA in healthy donors. The method was immunoSEQ multiplex PCR; TCRdb's version includes in-frame clones alone and lacks a portion of them. This table has over 250,000 clones, about nine tenths appearing once. The sample was PBMCs. The receptors derive from a man in his forties in good health and CMV-seropositive. CDR3s include the opening cysteine and the closing phenylalanine or tryptophan. Fields, in order: V gene, J gene, D gene, clone size, CDR3 protein, CDR3 DNA. A D gene is named only where the DNA matches it firmly. The size of a clone is reported for some rows only, either as once, few or many, or as a class for expanded clones.

V: TRBV9; J: TRBJ2-6; D: .; size: .; CDR3: CASSFQAGSGVRGANVLTF; DNA: TGTGCCAGCAGCTTCCAAGCCGGTAGCGGCGTACGTGGGGCCAACGTCCTGACTTTC
V: TRBV7-2; J: TRBJ1-1; D: .; size: .; CDR3: CASSFYRDGTEAFF; DNA: TGTGCCAGCAGCTTCTACAGGGACGGCACTGAAGCTTTCTTT
V: TRBV19; J: TRBJ1-4; D: TRBD1; size: .; CDR3: CASSRQGQEKLFF; DNA: TGTGCCAGTAGTAGACAGGGACAGGAAAAACTGTTTTTT
V: TRBV28; J: TRBJ2-3; D: .; size: .; CDR3: CASSLRQGRATDTQYF; DNA: TGTGCCAGCAGTTTAAGGCAGGGCAGGGCCACAGATACGCAGTATTTT
V: TRBV5-1; J: TRBJ2-7; D: .; size: .; CDR3: CASSSLDSAYEQYF; DNA: TGCGCCAGCAGCTCCTTAGACTCTGCCTACGAGCAGTACTTC
V: TRBV18; J: TRBJ1-2; D: TRBD1; size: .; CDR3: CASSPTQGADYGYTF; DNA: TGTGCCAGCTCACCGACCCAGGGGGCTGACTATGGCTACACCTTC
V: TRBV5-1; J: TRBJ2-1; D: .; size: .; CDR3: CASSPQDRMNEQFF; DNA: TGCGCCAGCAGCCCTCAGGATAGGATGAATGAGCAGTTCTTC
V: TRBV7-3; J: TRBJ1-2; D: .; size: .; CDR3: CASSLMGGSGSRGYTF; DNA: TGTGCCAGCAGCTTAATGGGGGGGAGTGGGTCTCGGGGCTACACCTTC
V: TRBV7-9; J: TRBJ2-3; D: TRBD2; size: .; CDR3: CASSLAAVAGLYTDTQYF; DNA: TGTGCCAGCAGCTTAGCGGCGGTAGCGGGGCTATACACAGATACGCAGTATTTT
V: TRBV7-9; J: TRBJ2-1; D: TRBD1; size: .; CDR3: CASSISRGGTGDFF; DNA: TGTGCCAGCAGCATAAGTAGAGGAGGGACAGGGGATTTCTTC
V: TRBV28; J: TRBJ1-2; D: TRBD1; size: .; CDR3: CASSPYLPGTANYGYTF; DNA: TGTGCCAGCAGTCCATACCTCCCCGGGACAGCTAACTATGGCTACACCTTC
V: TRBV27; J: TRBJ2-5; D: .; size: .; CDR3: CASSPWGQRETQYF; DNA: TGTGCCAGCAGTCCGTGGGGGCAGCGGGAGACCCAGTACTTC
V: TRBV2; J: TRBJ2-2; D: TRBD1; size: .; CDR3: CASSEDRGTGELFF; DNA: TGTGCCAGCAGTGAAGACAGGGGCACCGGGGAGCTGTTTTTT
V: TRBV7-3; J: TRBJ2-1; D: .; size: .; CDR3: CASSLIALNEQFF; DNA: TGTGCCAGCAGCTTAATCGCCCTAAATGAGCAGTTCTTC
V: TRBV2; J: TRBJ1-2; D: .; size: .; CDR3: CASSEERYGYTF; DNA: TGTGCCAGCAGTGAAGAGAGGTATGGCTACACCTTC
V: TRBV7-9; J: TRBJ1-5; D: TRBD1; size: .; CDR3: CASSFDRGGNQPQHF; DNA: TGTGCCAGCAGCTTTGACAGGGGAGGCAATCAGCCCCAGCATTTT
V: TRBV27; J: TRBJ2-7; D: .; size: .; CDR3: CASSYGQAYEQYF; DNA: TGTGCCAGCAGTTATGGGCAGGCCTACGAGCAGTACTTC
V: TRBV7-9; J: TRBJ1-1; D: .; size: .; CDR3: CASSETGVTEAFF; DNA: TGTGCCAGCAGCGAGACAGGAGTTACTGAAGCTTTCTTT
V: TRBV7-9; J: TRBJ2-1; D: TRBD1; size: .; CDR3: CASSLGPPGQGFNEQFF; DNA: TGTGCCAGCAGCTTAGGGCCCCCGGGACAGGGATTTAATGAGCAGTTCTTC
V: TRBV18; J: TRBJ2-1; D: TRBD2; size: .; CDR3: CASSPLPPLSSGGRLYNEQFF; DNA: TGTGCCAGCTCACCACTACCCCCCCTCTCTAGCGGGGGGAGGCTGTACAATGAGCAGTTCTTC
V: TRBV5-1; J: TRBJ1-1; D: .; size: .; CDR3: CASSSTNREGIEAFF; DNA: TGCGCCAGCAGCTCGACAAACAGGGAGGGGATTGAAGCTTTCTTT
V: TRBV7-9; J: TRBJ2-7; D: TRBD2; size: .; CDR3: CASSLVGSGRSYEQYF; DNA: TGTGCCAGCAGCTTAGTGGGTAGCGGGAGGTCCTACGAGCAGTACTTC
V: TRBV30; J: TRBJ2-1; D: TRBD2; size: once; CDR3: CAWSGQTSGHKQFF; DNA: TGTGCCTGGAGTGGGCAGACTAGCGGGCATAAGCAGTTCTTC
V: TRBV6-1; J: TRBJ2-7; D: .; size: .; CDR3: CASSERWQSSYEQYF; DNA: TGTGCCAGCAGTGAAAGGTGGCAGTCTAGCTACGAGCAGTACTTC
V: TRBV27; J: TRBJ1-4; D: TRBD1; size: .; CDR3: CASSPAGTGGEKLFF; DNA: TGTGCCAGCAGTCCCGCCGGGACAGGGGGAGAAAAACTGTTTTTT
V: TRBV5-1; J: TRBJ2-3; D: TRBD1; size: .; CDR3: CASRGQGTDTQYF; DNA: TGCGCCAGCCGGGGACAGGGCACAGATACGCAGTATTTT
V: TRBV7-9; J: TRBJ2-5; D: .; size: .; CDR3: CASSLYSETQYF; DNA: TGTGCCAGCAGCCTGTACAGCGAGACCCAGTACTTC
V: TRBV19; J: TRBJ2-2; D: .; size: .; CDR3: CASRRQGGTGELFF; DNA: TGTGCCAGTAGGCGACAGGGAGGCACCGGGGAGCTGTTTTTT
V: TRBV15; J: TRBJ2-3; D: TRBD2; size: .; CDR3: CATSKPIAGADTQYF; DNA: TGTGCCACCAGCAAACCTATAGCGGGAGCAGATACGCAGTATTTT
V: TRBV2; J: TRBJ1-2; D: .; size: .; CDR3: CASRAQKTGDGYTF; DNA: TGTGCCAGCAGGGCCCAAAAGACAGGCGATGGCTACACCTTC
V: TRBV20-1; J: TRBJ2-7; D: TRBD1; size: .; CDR3: CSASHRGEQYF; DNA: TGCAGTGCTAGTCACAGGGGCGAGCAGTACTTC
V: TRBV7-9; J: TRBJ2-1; D: TRBD2; size: .; CDR3: CASSPRLAIYNEQFF; DNA: TGTGCCAGCAGCCCAAGACTAGCGATTTACAATGAGCAGTTCTTC
V: TRBV5-1; J: TRBJ1-2; D: TRBD1; size: .; CDR3: CASSAQGAGNGYTF; DNA: TGCGCCAGCAGCGCCCAGGGGGCCGGCAATGGCTACACCTTC
V: TRBV7-3; J: TRBJ2-7; D: TRBD2; size: .; CDR3: CASSQGLAGPYEQYF; DNA: TGTGCCAGCAGCCAGGGACTAGCGGGACCCTACGAGCAGTACTTC
V: TRBV4-1; J: TRBJ2-1; D: .; size: .; CDR3: CASSQDPPGRNNEQFF; DNA: TGCGCCAGCAGCCAAGATCCTCCAGGGAGGAACAATGAGCAGTTCTTC
V: TRBV11-3; J: TRBJ2-1; D: .; size: .; CDR3: CASSSTGSSYNEQFF; DNA: TGTGCCAGCAGTTCGACGGGTAGCTCCTACAATGAGCAGTTCTTC
V: TRBV5-4; J: TRBJ2-7; D: .; size: .; CDR3: CASSFWAEYEQYF; DNA: TGTGCCAGCAGCTTTTGGGCAGAGTACGAGCAGTACTTC
V: TRBV2; J: TRBJ2-7; D: TRBD2; size: .; CDR3: CASSDLRIAGTSYEQYF; DNA: TGTGCCAGCAGTGATCTTCGGATAGCGGGTACATCCTACGAGCAGTACTTC
V: TRBV28; J: TRBJ2-7; D: TRBD1; size: .; CDR3: CASTGGLVYEQYF; DNA: TGTGCCAGCACAGGGGGTTTGGTTTACGAGCAGTACTTC
V: TRBV6-6; J: TRBJ1-5; D: .; size: .; CDR3: CASINRSNQPQHF; DNA: TGTGCCAGCATAAACAGATCCAATCAGCCCCAGCATTTT
V: TRBV9; J: TRBJ2-1; D: TRBD2; size: .; CDR3: CASSVATSPYNEQFF; DNA: TGTGCCAGCAGCGTAGCGACTAGCCCGTACAATGAGCAGTTCTTC
V: TRBV28; J: TRBJ2-5; D: TRBD1; size: .; CDR3: CASQPTGQETQYF; DNA: TGTGCCAGCCAACCGACAGGGCAAGAGACCCAGTACTTC
V: TRBV27; J: TRBJ1-1; D: .; size: once; CDR3: CATPSLRWNTEAFF; DNA: TGTGCCACCCCCTCGTTGCGGTGGAACACTGAAGCTTTCTTT
V: TRBV11-2; J: TRBJ2-3; D: .; size: .; CDR3: CASSGGTVSSDTQYF; DNA: TGTGCCAGCAGCGGGGGGACTGTTAGTTCAGATACGCAGTATTTT
V: TRBV28; J: TRBJ1-1; D: TRBD1; size: once; CDR3: CASSSHRDRGNEAFF; DNA: TGTGCCAGCAGTTCTCACAGGGACAGGGGTAATGAAGCTTTCTTT
V: TRBV5-1; J: TRBJ2-7; D: .; size: .; CDR3: CASSLAGQEQYF; DNA: TGCGCCAGCAGCTTGGCAGGGCAGGAGCAGTACTTC
V: TRBV19; J: TRBJ2-3; D: TRBD2; size: once; CDR3: CASSAGTSGRRTDTQYF; DNA: TGTGCCAGTAGTGCCGGGACTAGCGGGAGAAGAACAGATACGCAGTATTTT
V: TRBV5-1; J: TRBJ2-7; D: .; size: .; CDR3: CASSFTRSDEQYF; DNA: TGCGCCAGCAGCTTTACTAGATCCGACGAGCAGTACTTC
V: TRBV7-9; J: TRBJ1-2; D: .; size: .; CDR3: CASSLGAVRGYTF; DNA: TGTGCCAGCAGCTTAGGGGCAGTACGCGGCTACACCTTC
V: TRBV2; J: TRBJ2-7; D: TRBD1; size: .; CDR3: CASMGQGDYEQYF; DNA: TGTGCCAGCATGGGTCAGGGGGATTACGAGCAGTACTTC
V: TRBV10-3; J: TRBJ2-5; D: TRBD2; size: .; CDR3: CAISGVSGRSGGETQYF; DNA: TGTGCCATCAGTGGGGTTAGCGGGAGAAGCGGGGGTGAGACCCAGTACTTC
V: TRBV14; J: TRBJ2-1; D: TRBD1; size: .; CDR3: CASSLPGGARNEQFF; DNA: TGTGCCAGCAGCCTTCCAGGGGGCGCGAGGAATGAGCAGTTCTTC